This T cell receptor (beta chain) was captured by sequencing in a study of cytomegalovirus exposure and HLA in healthy donors (dated by TCRdb to 2015 to 2018). With regard to the full study: An earlier analysis of approximately 600 of the donors reported more than 250 Gb of sequence data and 100 million to 140 million unique TCR beta sequences from some 180 million T cells. About 300 gigabases of sequencing data and 70 million to 95 million unique TCR sequences made up an early release that covered nearly 650 HLA-typed donors. Among the 398 genotyped donors, approximately 82% belonged to the genetic ancestry cluster associated with self-reported Caucasian donors. The study was designed to test whether signatures of past pathogen exposure could be identified by cataloging public T cell receptors. The study used immunosequencing to profile the T cell repertoires of 600 to 850 subjects and linked those repertoires to cytomegalovirus serostatus. In addition to the first cohort of roughly 670 subjects, a separate validation cohort of around 110 different subjects was used. To predict cytomegalovirus infection status, the study combined high-throughput TCR immunosequencing, statistical association of individual TCRs with disease status, and machine learning. In a later analysis, previously published TCR beta repertoires from 670 or so donors were re-analyzed and high-resolution HLA genotyping was added so that TCR occurrence patterns could be studied. In the later analysis, no new phenotypic data were used to find candidate immune exposures; instead, reliance was placed on TCR beta sequences and their occurrence across donors. In an earlier analysis of about 590 of the donors, high-throughput TCR beta sequencing was used to judge whether each TCR beta V gene segment behaved as functional or pseudogenic. Donor age, sex, ethnicity and CMV serostatus were collected together with the repertoire data. Genome-wide SNP genotypes for about 65% of the roughly 670 donors were used in a later genetic analysis, which treated that subset as a discovery cohort. Every repertoire in the discovery cohort had been generated on one and the same sequencing platform. HLA typing included class I and class II loci at four-digit resolution. Typing coverage varied by locus: 629-630 donors for A, B, C, DRB1 and DQB1; about 520 for DQA1; 600 to 610 for DPA1; under 490 for DPB1. Roughly 5 DR-DQ haplotypes were treated as single units for association and clustering because of strong linkage in the cohort. Among about 390 genotyped donors of the cohort, an average of around 240,000 unique TCR beta nucleotide sequences were sequenced per donor, roughly 20% of them non-productive. Beyond this particular receptor, the publication reports: A cluster of highly shared sequence variants was judged likely to represent a technical artifact of the sequencing pipeline. A later analysis reported that several top co-occurrence clusters appeared linked to parvovirus B19, influenza, CMV and Epstein-Barr virus. Specific HLA alleles were associated with more than 15,000 TCR beta sequences at a false discovery rate of 0.05 in a later analysis. In a later genetic analysis, fewer N-insertions in productive TCRs were reported among donors in an Asian-associated ancestry cluster than the 666-donor mean. Sequencing depth was assumed to be roughly uniform across donors in the presence/absence analyses, though that assumption may not hold. The classifier was reported to diagnose cytomegalovirus status with high specificity and sensitivity in both the original and validation cohorts. Because counts were too low, 15 to 20 rarely observed V segments, including chromosome 9 orphons, were excluded from the earlier analysis of some 590 of the donors. V-gene and J-gene trimming of TCR beta chains was associated with a missense DCLRE1C variant in a later genetic analysis, and the association was replicated in an independent cohort. HLA typing was unavailable for some donors at each locus, so association tests used only the typed subset. Linkage disequilibrium might explain the correlated functional status among segregating V segments, but an unknown experimental factor could not be ruled out. In a later analysis, HLA-associated TCR beta chains showed more clonal expansion and lower generation probabilities than non-associated chains that were equally common. A few of the identified cytomegalovirus-associated TCR beta chains were confirmed in vitro to be specific for cytomegalovirus antigens. The authors suggested that the approach could potentially be generalized to other disease states and immunological phenotypes. According to a later analysis, TCR association rates differed among HLA loci, with DRB1 alleles showing the most associated TCRs and HLA-C alleles showing the fewest. Broadly in line with IMGT annotations, most TCR beta V segments showed up in productive rearrangements about 87% or about 30% of the time in an earlier analysis of several hundred of the donors. According to a later analysis, most CMV-associated TCR beta chains appeared to be HLA-restricted, and the HLA associations seemed to be driven largely by CMV exposure. When HLA alleles, especially DR and DQ, strongly co-occurred, attributing TCR associations to individual alleles was difficult. Immune exposure information for the cohort was limited to CMV serostatus. A further reported finding was that TCR beta sequences accurately predicted the HLA-A and HLA-B alleles for most subjects in the first cohort. Across donors, most TCR sequences were observed very rarely, whereas some public TCRs were present in many individuals. Some IMGT-functional V segments, including TRBV6-2 and TRBV6-3, could not be distinguished by the 87-base-pair reads and were therefore excluded. The cohort was sequenced for TCR beta chains only, and without alpha or paired-chain data the features that could be detected were limited. In the study, some 160 TCR beta chains were listed as associated with cytomegalovirus.

In total, 630 or so healthy bone marrow donors made up the cohort. All cohort members were sampled while nominally healthy, although unrecorded immune exposures were likely present. The donor tested CMV seronegative and was one of the 352 seronegative cohort members. Every donor gave a peripheral blood sample, and the peripheral blood mononuclear cells from that sample were used for TCR beta sequencing. The Qiagen DNeasy Blood Extraction Kit was used to extract genomic DNA from the blood cell samples. The junction carries 15 bases between V and J, which are trimmed by 4 bases and 2 bases respectively. Per the germline V gene, SNHLY is the CDR1 and FYNNEI is the CDR2. The CDR3 has 15 amino acids, counting the end cysteine and phenylalanine. Only the CDR3 DNA stays, 45 bases, in frame from base 1. Libraries were made using the immunoSEQ multiplex PCR assay. A mixture of 60 forward primers for TCR Vbeta segments and 13 reverse primers for TCR Jbeta segments was used in the multiplex PCR. The CDR3 region of rearranged TCR beta genes was amplified from genomic DNA with a multiplex PCR assay. The Illumina HiSeq System was used to sequence the amplified TCR beta libraries as 87-base-pair reads. On the authors' methods: Across the roughly 640 repertoires, a later analysis counted some 81 million unique TCR beta chains, 9.5 million to 13 million of which were shared by at least two donors. Raw reads were error-corrected and collapsed into unique sequences by a nearest-neighbor algorithm in which closely related sequences were merged to remove PCR and sequencing errors. To assign V, D and J gene segments, CDR3 sequences were aligned to IMGT reference sequences. Each retained sequence needed at least a six-nucleotide match to both a V gene segment and a J gene segment. Rearrangements were called productive when the CDR3 lacked stop codons and stayed in frame with V and J; all others were non-productive. CDR3 was defined by IMGT convention, running from the second conserved V-encoded cysteine to the conserved J-encoded phenylalanine. In an earlier analysis of approximately 590 of the donors, sequences lacking an unambiguous match to a single V gene segment were excluded. In an earlier analysis of a few hundred of the donors, V segments were called functional above 56.7% productive rearrangements and were called segregating when the between-donor standard deviation exceeded 5%. A statistical classification framework was built to diagnose cytomegalovirus status from the catalog of TCR beta chain sequences. V and J gene assignment, in a later analysis, came from comparing TCR nucleotide sequences with IMGT/GENE-DB human TR gene sequences. The TCRdist pipeline was used in a later analysis to assign CDR3 sequences and most-parsimonious VDJ recombination scenarios. In a later analysis, every TCR beta chain was defined by the combination of its CDR3 amino acid sequence and its V-gene family, and reads without a unique V-gene family were dropped. To address suspected cross-contamination and a sequencing artifact, a later analysis removed 592 highly shared, low-generation-probability nucleotide sequences. In a later analysis, a clonal expansion index for each public chain was calculated from normalized within-repertoire ranks of inferred template counts. Generation probabilities in a later analysis came from a VDJ recombination model fitted to out-of-frame rearrangements, and those results were checked against IGoR. In a later analysis, hypergeometric tests were used to score TCR-TCR, TCR-HLA and TCR-CMV co-occurrence, with a repertoire-size bias correction applied to TCR pairs. To estimate false discovery rates, a later analysis permuted the HLA or CMV assignments 20 times. In a later analysis, co-occurring TCRs were grouped with DBSCAN, and TCRdist sequence similarity was added when clustering was performed within HLA-allele-positive subsets. Repertoires with fewer than 30,000 or more than 120,000 public chains were left out of co-occurrence clustering, as were four to six repertoires with anomalous nucleotide sharing. Sourced from immuneACCESS, this table was stored by TCRdb with only in-frame sequences that have V and J called. A share of the clones is absent; for the studies checked, an unresolved V gene accounts for under half, and the remainder has no known explanation. The DNA was the basis for D and trimming; V, J and clone size are from that table. A total of 200,000 to 250,000 clones appear in this sample, roughly 79% of them only once. The top ten hold about 0.58% of the sample.

Regarding this clone: The target of this receptor is not known. Base-call qualities are not available, and no considerably larger clone is one nucleotide away.

The clonotype originates from a woman aged 40 to 50 in good health and CMV-seronegative. The receptor chain draws on TRBV2 and TRBJ2-7, with TRBD1 as a weak D call on 6 bases. The sequenced sample was PBMCs. The CDR3 in this case is CASSGGHPGTYEQYF. Read as DNA, the sequence is TGTGCCAGCAGTGGGGGGCACCCAGGGACCTACGAGCAGTACTTC.